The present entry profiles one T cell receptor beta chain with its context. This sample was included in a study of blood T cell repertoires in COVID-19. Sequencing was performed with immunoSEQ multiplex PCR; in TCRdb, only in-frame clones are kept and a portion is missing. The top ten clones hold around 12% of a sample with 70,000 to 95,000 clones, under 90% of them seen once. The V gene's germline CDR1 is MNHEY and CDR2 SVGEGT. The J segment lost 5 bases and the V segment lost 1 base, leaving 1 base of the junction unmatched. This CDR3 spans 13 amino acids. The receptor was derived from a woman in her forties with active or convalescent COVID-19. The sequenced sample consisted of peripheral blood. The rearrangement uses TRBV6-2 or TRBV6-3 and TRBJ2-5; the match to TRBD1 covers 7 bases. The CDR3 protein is CASSYLTGETQYF. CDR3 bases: TGTGCCAGCAGTTACTTGACAGGGGAGACCCAGTACTTC.